One sample yielded the 15 T cell receptor beta chains listed below, sequenced in a study of cytomegalovirus exposure and HLA in healthy donors. A multiplex PCR was run with 60 Vbeta primers and 13 Jbeta primers. Some clones are missing from TCRdb's copy, which holds only in-frame ones; the method was immunoSEQ multiplex PCR. This sample has about 120,000 clones, with more than 60% found just once. Specimen: PBMCs. Receptors originate from a woman aged 40 to 55 in good health and CMV-seronegative.

The J gene is TRBJ2-5, the V gene TRBV9; a weak D match, TRBD2 (6 bases). CDR1 is SGDLS, CDR2 YYNGEE, per germline. The CDR3 runs to 14 residues. Trimming pared 0 bases from V and 4 bases from J, leaving 10 bases between. CDR3 amino acids: CASSVGRGGETQYF. The CDR3 DNA is TGTGCCAGCAGCGTAGGGAGGGGCGGAGAGACCCAGTACTTC.

V and J are TRBV18 and TRBJ1-5, with a possible D match to TRBD1 (5 bases). CDR3 size: 16 residues. V was shortened by 5 bases and J by 0 bases, with 14 bases between the two germline ends. In germline, CDR1 is KGHSH, CDR2 LQKENI. The CDR3 DNA sequence: TGTGCCAGCTCATTATCAGGGCCCAATAGCAATCAGCCCCAGCATTTT. It is translated as CASSLSGPNSNQPQHF.

This chain links TRBV6-1 with TRBJ1-4, with D hard to call. This CDR3 is 15 amino acids long. Trimming shortened V by 2 bases and J by 4 bases, and 11 bases separated the two germline ends. Per the germline V gene, CDR1 is MNHNS and CDR2 is SASEGT. CDR3: CASSELHSHNEKLFF. The CDR3 region has the DNA TGTGCCAGCAGTGAATTGCACAGCCATAATGAAAAACTGTTTTTT.

This rearrangement joins TRBV7-2 to TRBJ2-6; 13 bases map to TRBD2. The V gene's germline CDR1 is SGHTA and CDR2 FQGNSA. The CDR3 sequence is 18 residues long. The trim removed 5 bases at V and 1 base at J, leaving 5 bases unmatched. DNA for the CDR3: TGTGCCAGCAGCCTGAAACTAGCGGGGGGGTCTGGGGCCAACGTCCTGACTTTC. This sequence encodes CASSLKLAGGSGANVLTF.

The chain couples TRBV7-9 to TRBJ2-5, with 10 bases aligning to TRBD1. V trimming: 5 bases; J trimming: 1 base; junction bases outside the gene matches: 7. CDR3 length: 16 residues. Looked up from germline, CDR1 is SEHNR and CDR2 is FQNEAQ (reference sequence). The DNA of the CDR3 is TGTGCCAGCAGCCCAGGGGACAGGGGACTCCAAGAGACCCAGTACTTC. Amino acids: CASSPGDRGLQETQYF.

This clone has just a few counts. For the CDR3, the DNA is TGTGCCAGCTCACCAGGGGGCGGTTCCAGCTCCTACGAGCAGTACTTC. Translating it yields CASSPGGGSSSYEQYF. This sequence joins TRBV18 and TRBJ2-7, with a possible D match to TRBD1 (6 bases). CDR1 is KGHSH, CDR2 LQKENI, per germline. The CDR3 contains 16 residues. V was cut by 2 bases and J by 0 bases, with 14 bases left in between.

The rearrangement links TRBV7-9 to TRBJ1-3; D is uncertain. This CDR3 spans 19 amino acids. Per germline, CDR1 SEHNR and CDR2 FQNEAQ (reference sequence). The V end lost 3 bases, the J end lost 0 bases, and 21 bases lay between the germline ends. CDR3 amino acids: CASSLVAALNLHSGNTIYF. DNA for the CDR3: TGTGCCAGCAGCTTGGTGGCGGCTTTGAACCTCCACTCTGGAAACACCATATATTTT.

The chain recombines TRBV7-2 with TRBJ2-1; 9 bases are a match to TRBD2. Trimming at V came to 0 bases and at J to 7 bases, leaving 10 bases not matched to a gene. Germline loops: CDR1 SGHTA, CDR2 FQGNSA. The CDR3 totals 17 residues. For the CDR3, the DNA is TGTGCCAGCAGCTTAGCCCCCCGCGGGAGGGCCGGGAATGAGCAGTTCTTC. It translates to CASSLAPRGRAGNEQFF.

The rearrangement links TRBV5-5 to TRBJ2-7; a possible D gene is TRBD1 (5 bases). Looked up from germline, CDR1 is SGHKS and CDR2 is YYEKEE (reference sequence). The CDR3 is 14 residues long. The V end was cut by 2 bases, the J end by 4 bases, with 13 bases between. CDR3 sequence: CASSFIQDIYEQYF. The DNA for the CDR3 is TGTGCCAGCAGCTTTATACAGGATATTTACGAGCAGTACTTC.

The V gene is TRBV15, the J gene TRBJ2-1, with 9 bases identical to TRBD1. After removal of 0 bases from V and 6 bases from J, the junction contained 3 bases not matched to a gene. The germline gives CDR1 LNHNV, CDR2 YYDKDF (reference sequence). The CDR3 is 15 amino acids. For the CDR3, the DNA is TGTGCCACCAGCAGAGATAGGACAGGGGTCAATGAGCAGTTCTTC. As protein: CATSRDRTGVNEQFF.

The chain combines TRBV2 with TRBJ1-1; D might be TRBD1 (6 bases). CDR3 length: 16 residues. Trimming took off 1 base at V and 1 base at J, with 13 bases between the two ends. Germline CDR1 reads SNHLY; CDR2 reads FYNNEI. The CDR3 sequence: CASSEVRQVGNTEAFF. The CDR3 coding sequence is TGTGCCAGCAGTGAAGTACGACAGGTTGGGAACACTGAAGCTTTCTTT.

The chain links TRBV9 to TRBJ1-2; D ambiguous. Germline V gene data show CDR1 as SGDLS and CDR2 as YYNGEE. V was trimmed by 3 bases and J by 8 bases, leaving 17 bases between them. This CDR3 is 14 amino acids long. The chain's CDR3 is CASSAAGPLDGYTF. The CDR3 bases are TGTGCCAGCAGCGCCGCGGGCCCGCTTGACGGCTACACCTTC.

The chain joins TRBV5-4 to TRBJ2-1; 9 nucleotides match TRBD2. V shed 4 bases, J shed 4 bases, and the junction held 6 bases outside the gene matches. The CDR3 is 15 residues long. Germline V lookup: CDR1 SGHNT, CDR2 YYREEE (reference sequence). This CDR3 reads CASSPRLAEYNEQFF. The CDR3 region has the DNA TGTGCCAGCAGCCCCCGACTAGCGGAATACAATGAGCAGTTCTTC.

This rearrangement joins TRBV10-3 to TRBJ2-1; tentatively, D is TRBD1 (5 bases). The V end lost 0 bases, the J end lost 15 bases, and 15 bases lay between the germline ends. The CDR3 is 13 residues long. Germline V gene data show CDR1 as ENHRY and CDR2 as SYGVKD. The CDR3 sequence: CAISESVGPTLFF. The CDR3 DNA reads TGTGCCATCAGTGAGTCGGTGGGGCCAACCTTGTTCTTC.

This chain links TRBV27 with TRBJ2-1; the match to TRBD2 covers 8 bases. The junction had 12 bases not matched to a gene; V was cut back by 3 bases and J by 8 bases. This CDR3 is 16 amino acids long. Looked up from germline, CDR1 is MNHEY and CDR2 is SMNVEV (reference sequence). The CDR3 sequence: CASSFVSAGAGYEQFF. The CDR3 DNA is TGTGCCAGCAGTTTTGTCTCAGCGGGGGCTGGGTATGAGCAGTTCTTC.